A single sample is the source of the 2 T cell receptor beta chains below, sequenced in a study of OX40 agonist ivuxolimab in advanced cancers. The repertoire was sequenced with immunoSEQ multiplex PCR; TCRdb's copy has only in-frame clones and lacks some. The sample shows tens of thousands of clones, around 85% of them seen only once. The specimen was CD4+ or CD8+ T cells sorted from blood, collected in a trial of the OX40 agonist ivuxolimab. The source of these receptors is an adult with an advanced solid tumor such as melanoma, head and neck, liver or kidney cancer.

A note on this clone: One junction end disagrees with the germline gene, perhaps due to a read error. The CDR3 loop is CAGSYFYGGNTGELFF. The DNA for the CDR3 is TGTGCCGGCAGTTACTTTTACGGGGGAAACACCGGGGAGCTGTTTTTT. The rearrangement links TRBV6-5 to TRBJ2-2; TRBD2 is a possible D gene (6 bases). CDR3 length: 16 residues. CDR1 and CDR2 from the germline V gene are MNHEY and SVGAGI.

The J gene is TRBJ2-3, the V gene TRBV11-2; tentatively, D is TRBD2 (6 bases). Trimming stripped 6 bases from V and 3 bases from J, with 10 bases between. The CDR3 loop spans 13 amino acids. Germline V lookup: CDR1 SGHAT, CDR2 FQNNGV. The CDR3 coding sequence is TGTGCCAGCAGTTTCGGGGGTACAGATACGCAGTATTTT. Amino acid sequence: CASSFGGTDTQYF.